A selection of T cell receptor beta chains follows, all from one sample in a study of glioma-infiltrating T cells. TCRdb processed the multiplex PCR reads anew with MiXCR; each CDR3 protein has one entry. The sample has more than 300,000 distinct CDR3 sequences; less than 50% are singletons. The source material was glioma tissue, nonneoplastic brain tissue, or PBMCs (not recorded which). These TCRs come from a human donor with low-grade glioma or glioblastoma, undergoing nonglioma brain surgery, or in good health (not recorded which). The CDR3 runs from the conserved cysteine through the conserved F or W. Each record gives: J gene, D gene, V gene, clone size, CDR3 protein, CDR3 DNA. A D gene is named only where the DNA matches it firmly. Only part of the rows carry a size: once, few, many, or a class if the clone is expanded.

>TRBJ2-7|-|TRBV7-9|few
CASSAGTGEQYF
TGTGCCAGCAGCGCAGGGACGGGAGAGCAGTACTTC
>TRBJ2-1|TRBD2|TRBV7-9|-
CASTTPRGLAGEVDEQFF
TGTGCCAGCACCACACCCCGGGGACTAGCGGGAGAGGTCGATGAGCAGTTCTTC
>TRBJ2-7|TRBD2|TRBV5-1|-
CASSFTAGGSYNEQYF
TGCGCCAGCAGCTTCACTGCGGGAGGCTCCTACAATGAGCAGTACTTC
>TRBJ2-7|-|TRBV20-1|few
CSARVATPMSYEQYF
TGCAGTGCTAGAGTCGCCACGCCAATGTCCTACGAGCAGTACTTC
>TRBJ1-4|-|TRBV7-9|-
CASSSRIRTDGLFF
TGTGCCAGCAGCTCGCGTATACGGACAGACGGACTGTTTTTT
>TRBJ2-3|TRBD2|TRBV15|-
CATSRDDLAGVDTQYF
TGTGCCACCAGCAGAGATGATCTAGCGGGAGTAGATACGCAGTATTTT
>TRBJ1-4|-|TRBV20-1|few
CSASGGGVDEKLFF
TGCAGTGCTAGCGGGGGGGGGGTTGACGAAAAACTGTTTTTT
>TRBJ1-1|-|TRBV12-5|once
CASGLLGARTEAFF
TGTGCTAGTGGTTTGTTAGGGGCGCGCACTGAAGCTTTCTTT
>TRBJ2-6|-|TRBV6-6|-
CASSYWMGEGQSGANVLTF
TGTGCCAGCAGTTACTGGATGGGGGAAGGCCAATCTGGGGCCAACGTCCTGACTTTC
>TRBJ2-7|-|TRBV27|-
CASSLGKRGHEQYF
TGTGCCAGCAGTTTAGGGAAAAGGGGTCACGAGCAGTACTTC
>TRBJ1-5|-|TRBV6-6|few
CASSYLQYSNQPQHF
TGTGCCAGCAGTTATCTCCAGTATAGCAATCAGCCCCAGCATTTT
>TRBJ2-3|-|TRBV29-1|-
CSVHRTTDTQYF
TGCAGCGTCCACCGCACCACAGATACGCAGTATTTT
>TRBJ2-2|TRBD2|TRBV19|-
CASKPGLGPSELFF
TGTGCCAGTAAGCCAGGACTAGGGCCCAGCGAGCTGTTTTTT
>TRBJ2-1|-|TRBV6-1|many
CASSFTGSYNEQFF
TGTGCCAGCAGTTTCACAGGATCCTACAATGAGCAGTTCTTC
>TRBJ1-1|-|TRBV20-1|few
CSARDVLATEAFF
TGCAGTGCTAGAGATGTCCTGGCCACTGAAGCTTTCTTT
>TRBJ1-5|-|TRBV6-6|few
CASSYGPQGSNQPQHF
TGTGCCAGCAGTTACGGTCCCCAGGGGAGCAATCAGCCCCAGCATTTT
>TRBJ2-5|-|TRBV20-1|-
CSALREGFFQEAQYF
TGCAGTGCCCTCCGCGAGGGGTTTTTCCAGGAGGCCCAGTACTTC
>TRBJ2-7|-|TRBV25-1|-
CASSDPCGDYEQYF
TGTGCCAGCAGTGACCCGTGTGGGGACTACGAGCAGTACTTC